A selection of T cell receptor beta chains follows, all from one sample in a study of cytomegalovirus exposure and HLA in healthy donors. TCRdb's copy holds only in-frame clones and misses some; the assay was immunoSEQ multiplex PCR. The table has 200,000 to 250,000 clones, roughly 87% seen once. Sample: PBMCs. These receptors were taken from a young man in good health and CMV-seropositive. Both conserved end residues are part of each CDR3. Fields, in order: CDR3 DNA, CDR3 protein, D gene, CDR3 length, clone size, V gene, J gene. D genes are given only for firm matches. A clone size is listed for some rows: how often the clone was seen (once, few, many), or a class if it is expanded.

cdr3_nt: TGTGCCACCAGCAGCGGACTAGCTGGTACCTACAATGAGCAGTTCTTC; cdr3_aa: CATSSGLAGTYNEQFF; d_call: TRBD2; cdr3_length: 16; clone_size: once; v_call: TRBV15; j_call: TRBJ2-1
cdr3_nt: TGTGCCAGCAGCCCGCTAGGGGGGGCGGCAGATACGCAGTATTTT; cdr3_aa: CASSPLGGAADTQYF; d_call: .; cdr3_length: 15; clone_size: .; v_call: TRBV11-2; j_call: TRBJ2-3
cdr3_nt: TGTGCCAGCAGGGACTATGGCTACACCTTC; cdr3_aa: CASRDYGYTF; d_call: .; cdr3_length: 10; clone_size: .; v_call: TRBV28; j_call: TRBJ1-2
cdr3_nt: TGTGCCAGCAGGTATATTCATGAGCAGTTCTTC; cdr3_aa: CASRYIHEQFF; d_call: .; cdr3_length: 11; clone_size: .; v_call: TRBV6-1; j_call: TRBJ2-1
cdr3_nt: TGTGCCAGCAGCGTATCGGGGACAGGGTACGCCGAGCAGTACTTC; cdr3_aa: CASSVSGTGYAEQYF; d_call: TRBD1; cdr3_length: 15; clone_size: .; v_call: TRBV9; j_call: TRBJ2-7
cdr3_nt: TGTGCCAGCAGTTTACCGGACAGGCCTAATCAGCCCCAGCATTTT; cdr3_aa: CASSLPDRPNQPQHF; d_call: TRBD1; cdr3_length: 15; clone_size: once; v_call: TRBV28; j_call: TRBJ1-5
cdr3_nt: TGTGCCAGCAGCCGCACCGGGACAAGAAACACCGGGGAGCTGTTTTTT; cdr3_aa: CASSRTGTRNTGELFF; d_call: .; cdr3_length: 16; clone_size: .; v_call: TRBV27; j_call: TRBJ2-2
cdr3_nt: TGCGCCAGCAGCTTGTCTACGGACCATGAGCAGTTCTTC; cdr3_aa: CASSLSTDHEQFF; d_call: .; cdr3_length: 13; clone_size: .; v_call: TRBV5-1; j_call: TRBJ2-1
cdr3_nt: TGTGCCACCAGCAGAGATTCCTCGGGGGGGAATGAGCAGTTCTTC; cdr3_aa: CATSRDSSGGNEQFF; d_call: TRBD2; cdr3_length: 15; clone_size: .; v_call: TRBV15; j_call: TRBJ2-1
cdr3_nt: TGTGCCAGCAGTGAACGCGGGACGGAGACCCAGTACTTC; cdr3_aa: CASSERGTETQYF; d_call: .; cdr3_length: 13; clone_size: once; v_call: TRBV2; j_call: TRBJ2-5
cdr3_nt: TGTGCCAGCAGCGTAGGATCTAGCGGGAGGGGGAATGAGCAGTTCTTC; cdr3_aa: CASSVGSSGRGNEQFF; d_call: TRBD2; cdr3_length: 16; clone_size: .; v_call: TRBV9; j_call: TRBJ2-1
cdr3_nt: TGTGCCAGCTCACCCAGAGACACTGAAGCTTTCTTT; cdr3_aa: CASSPRDTEAFF; d_call: .; cdr3_length: 12; clone_size: .; v_call: TRBV18; j_call: TRBJ1-1
cdr3_nt: TGTGCCAGCAGCTTAGTCACTGGAAACACCATATATTTT; cdr3_aa: CASSLVTGNTIYF; d_call: .; cdr3_length: 13; clone_size: .; v_call: TRBV7-6; j_call: TRBJ1-3
cdr3_nt: TGTGCCAGTAGTATCGGTTGGCAGGACAGCTCCTACGAGCAGTACTTC; cdr3_aa: CASSIGWQDSSYEQYF; d_call: .; cdr3_length: 16; clone_size: .; v_call: TRBV19; j_call: TRBJ2-7
cdr3_nt: TGCGCCAGCAGCCCCCGGGACACCCTCAGGAGCTATGGCTACACCTTC; cdr3_aa: CASSPRDTLRSYGYTF; d_call: .; cdr3_length: 16; clone_size: .; v_call: TRBV4-1; j_call: TRBJ1-2
cdr3_nt: TGTGCCAGCTCACCACGGGTTTTCACAGATACGCAGTATTTT; cdr3_aa: CASSPRVFTDTQYF; d_call: .; cdr3_length: 14; clone_size: .; v_call: TRBV18; j_call: TRBJ2-3
cdr3_nt: TGTGCCAGCGAGGCCCTCTCTGGGGCCAACGTCCTGACTTTC; cdr3_aa: CASEALSGANVLTF; d_call: .; cdr3_length: 14; clone_size: .; v_call: TRBV2; j_call: TRBJ2-6
cdr3_nt: TGTGCCACCTTCGACGGGTTGAACACTGAAGCTTTCTTT; cdr3_aa: CATFDGLNTEAFF; d_call: .; cdr3_length: 13; clone_size: .; v_call: TRBV15; j_call: TRBJ1-1
cdr3_nt: TGTGCCAGCAGACGTTTACGGGAACAGCCCCAGCATTTT; cdr3_aa: CASRRLREQPQHF; d_call: .; cdr3_length: 13; clone_size: .; v_call: TRBV28; j_call: TRBJ1-5
cdr3_nt: TGTGCCAGCAGTGAAGCACCGAACTACGAGCAGTACTTC; cdr3_aa: CASSEAPNYEQYF; d_call: .; cdr3_length: 13; clone_size: .; v_call: TRBV6-1; j_call: TRBJ2-7
cdr3_nt: TGTGCCAGCAGCTTCCAAGGATACGAGCAGTACTTC; cdr3_aa: CASSFQGYEQYF; d_call: .; cdr3_length: 12; clone_size: once; v_call: TRBV5-4; j_call: TRBJ2-7
cdr3_nt: TGCAGCGTGGCGGGACGGGCCTCGCTGAACACTGAAGCTTTCTTT; cdr3_aa: CSVAGRASLNTEAFF; d_call: .; cdr3_length: 15; clone_size: once; v_call: TRBV29-1; j_call: TRBJ1-1
cdr3_nt: TGTGCCAGCAGTTTACGACCAGACAATGAGCAGTTCTTC; cdr3_aa: CASSLRPDNEQFF; d_call: .; cdr3_length: 13; clone_size: .; v_call: TRBV27; j_call: TRBJ2-1
cdr3_nt: TGCAGCGTTGTCCCGGGATCTGAAGCTTTCTTT; cdr3_aa: CSVVPGSEAFF; d_call: .; cdr3_length: 11; clone_size: .; v_call: TRBV29-1; j_call: TRBJ1-1
cdr3_nt: TGCGCCAGCAGCCGGACTAGCGGGAGGTCGCAAAACACAGATACGCAGTATTTT; cdr3_aa: CASSRTSGRSQNTDTQYF; d_call: TRBD2; cdr3_length: 18; clone_size: .; v_call: TRBV5-1; j_call: TRBJ2-3
cdr3_nt: TGCGCCAGCAGTGTCCTTAGCGGGAGGTCGGGCGAGCAGTTCTTC; cdr3_aa: CASSVLSGRSGEQFF; d_call: TRBD2; cdr3_length: 15; clone_size: .; v_call: TRBV4-1; j_call: TRBJ2-1
cdr3_nt: TGTGCCAGCAGTTACGTAGCGGGAGTGGCTGCCGGGGAGCTGTTTTTT; cdr3_aa: CASSYVAGVAAGELFF; d_call: TRBD2; cdr3_length: 16; clone_size: .; v_call: TRBV6-5; j_call: TRBJ2-2
cdr3_nt: TGTGCCAGCAGCACCGGACAGGGCTTCTACAATGAGCAGTTCTTC; cdr3_aa: CASSTGQGFYNEQFF; d_call: TRBD1; cdr3_length: 15; clone_size: .; v_call: TRBV7-7; j_call: TRBJ2-1
cdr3_nt: TGTGCCTGGAGCGCCTCCGGGACAGAAGGGAAAGGTGGCTACACCTTC; cdr3_aa: CAWSASGTEGKGGYTF; d_call: TRBD1; cdr3_length: 16; clone_size: .; v_call: TRBV30; j_call: TRBJ1-2
cdr3_nt: TGTGCCAGCAGCGCGGGAGTTACTAATGAAAAACTGTTTTTT; cdr3_aa: CASSAGVTNEKLFF; d_call: .; cdr3_length: 14; clone_size: .; v_call: TRBV11-2; j_call: TRBJ1-4
cdr3_nt: TGTGCCAGTAGTAGATCCCGACAAGGGGGGGCCTACAATGAGCAGTTCTTC; cdr3_aa: CASSRSRQGGAYNEQFF; d_call: .; cdr3_length: 17; clone_size: .; v_call: TRBV19; j_call: TRBJ2-1
cdr3_nt: TGTGCCAGCAGTGAGGGCTGGTTGAACGAAAAACTGTTTTTT; cdr3_aa: CASSEGWLNEKLFF; d_call: .; cdr3_length: 14; clone_size: .; v_call: TRBV6-1; j_call: TRBJ1-4
cdr3_nt: TGTGCCAGCAGGTACAGAGTCCAAGAGACCCAGTACTTC; cdr3_aa: CASRYRVQETQYF; d_call: .; cdr3_length: 13; clone_size: .; v_call: TRBV28; j_call: TRBJ2-5
cdr3_nt: TGCAGCGTTGCCACGAACCACTACGAGCAGTACTTC; cdr3_aa: CSVATNHYEQYF; d_call: .; cdr3_length: 12; clone_size: .; v_call: TRBV29-1; j_call: TRBJ2-7
cdr3_nt: TGTGCCAGCAGTTTTACAGGGTCTGAGCAGTACTTC; cdr3_aa: CASSFTGSEQYF; d_call: .; cdr3_length: 12; clone_size: .; v_call: TRBV6-5; j_call: TRBJ2-7
cdr3_nt: TGCGCCAGCAGCGACAGGGTGGAGACCCAGTACTTC; cdr3_aa: CASSDRVETQYF; d_call: TRBD1; cdr3_length: 12; clone_size: .; v_call: TRBV10-2; j_call: TRBJ2-5
cdr3_nt: TGTGCCAGCAGCCAAGGCGACGGACTACTCGGAGAGACCCAGTACTTC; cdr3_aa: CASSQGDGLLGETQYF; d_call: .; cdr3_length: 16; clone_size: once; v_call: TRBV14; j_call: TRBJ2-5
cdr3_nt: TGTGCCAGCAGTTGGACAGGGGGAGTCCTCTCCTATGGCTACACCTTC; cdr3_aa: CASSWTGGVLSYGYTF; d_call: TRBD1; cdr3_length: 16; clone_size: few; v_call: TRBV27; j_call: TRBJ1-2
cdr3_nt: TGTGCCAGCAGGGCCGGGACAGGGTACGACGAGCAGTACTTC; cdr3_aa: CASRAGTGYDEQYF; d_call: TRBD1; cdr3_length: 14; clone_size: .; v_call: TRBV13; j_call: TRBJ2-7
cdr3_nt: TGTGCCAGCAGCGAGGGTCAGAACACCGGGGAGCTGTTTTTT; cdr3_aa: CASSEGQNTGELFF; d_call: .; cdr3_length: 14; clone_size: .; v_call: TRBV5-4; j_call: TRBJ2-2
cdr3_nt: TGTGCCAGCAGCCCACGCGGGGGCCCCAATGAGCAGTTCTTC; cdr3_aa: CASSPRGGPNEQFF; d_call: .; cdr3_length: 14; clone_size: .; v_call: TRBV27; j_call: TRBJ2-1
cdr3_nt: TGTGCCAGCATTGGACTAGCGGGAGGGCCCGGGGAGCTGTTTTTT; cdr3_aa: CASIGLAGGPGELFF; d_call: TRBD2; cdr3_length: 15; clone_size: .; v_call: TRBV6-1; j_call: TRBJ2-2
cdr3_nt: TGTGCCAGCAGTGAAGGGAGGACAGGTGAGCAGTTCTTC; cdr3_aa: CASSEGRTGEQFF; d_call: TRBD1; cdr3_length: 13; clone_size: once; v_call: TRBV6-1; j_call: TRBJ2-1
cdr3_nt: TGTGCCAGCAGCTTTAGCCCCCCGGAGCAGTTCTTC; cdr3_aa: CASSFSPPEQFF; d_call: .; cdr3_length: 12; clone_size: .; v_call: TRBV7-9; j_call: TRBJ2-1
cdr3_nt: TGTGCCAGTAGTATCCCGCGATCTCGGGTTGGCTACACCTTC; cdr3_aa: CASSIPRSRVGYTF; d_call: .; cdr3_length: 14; clone_size: few; v_call: TRBV19; j_call: TRBJ1-2
cdr3_nt: TGCGCCAGCAGCTTGGGGGGGACAGGCGTACATCAGCCCCAGCATTTT; cdr3_aa: CASSLGGTGVHQPQHF; d_call: TRBD1; cdr3_length: 16; clone_size: .; v_call: TRBV5-1; j_call: TRBJ1-5
cdr3_nt: TGTGCCAGCAGTGAAGTTCACAGGCTCTATGGCTACACCTTC; cdr3_aa: CASSEVHRLYGYTF; d_call: .; cdr3_length: 14; clone_size: .; v_call: TRBV6-1; j_call: TRBJ1-2
cdr3_nt: TGCGCCAGCAGCTTGGAAGCTGGGAGGTACAATGAGCAGTTCTTC; cdr3_aa: CASSLEAGRYNEQFF; d_call: .; cdr3_length: 15; clone_size: .; v_call: TRBV5-1; j_call: TRBJ2-1
cdr3_nt: TGTGCCAGCAGCCCCTCCCCGGGAATCTATGGCTACACCTTC; cdr3_aa: CASSPSPGIYGYTF; d_call: .; cdr3_length: 14; clone_size: .; v_call: TRBV27; j_call: TRBJ1-2